The rows below give T cell receptor beta chains drawn from one sample of a study of low-dose radiotherapy and immunotherapy resistance in tumors. MiXCR, applied by TCRdb to the reads, yields one record per CDR3 protein. The data contain about 82,000 distinct CDR3 sequences, about 20% of them singletons. The material was PBMCs, obtained before treatment. These receptors came from a male donor with prostate cancer. The CDR3 runs from the conserved cysteine through the conserved F or W. A D gene is named only where the DNA matches it firmly. Size is stated for part of the rows, as once, few or many counts, or as a class when the clone is expanded.

v_gene,d_gene,j_gene,abundance,CDR3nt,CDR3aa
TRBV3-1,NA,TRBJ1-6,many,TGTGCCAGCAGCCAAAGGACGCCGTTCTCCTATAATTCACCCCTCCACTTT,CASSQRTPFSYNSPLHF
TRBV28,NA,TRBJ1-5,many,TGTGCCAGCACTCGGGGGACCAATCAGCCCCAGCATTTT,CASTRGTNQPQHF
TRBV20-1,NA,TRBJ2-2,few,TGCAGTGCTAGCCCGGGTCCGAGGACCGGGGAGCTGTTTTTT,CSASPGPRTGELFF
TRBV23-1,NA,TRBJ2-6,many,TGCGCCAGCACTAGCATACATGGGGTCTCTGGGGCCAACGTCCTGACTTTC,CASTSIHGVSGANVLTF
TRBV12-3/TRBV12-4,NA,TRBJ2-1,many,TGTGCCAGCAGTTCATTCTATGAGCAGTTCTTC,CASSSFYEQFF
TRBV20-1,TRBD2,TRBJ2-3,many,TGCAGTGCCCAAGGGACTAGGGGAGATACGCAGTATTTT,CSAQGTRGDTQYF
TRBV28,NA,TRBJ1-1,many,TGTGCCAGCAGCCCACGGGGGGTGGCTTTCTTT,CASSPRGVAFF
TRBV5-1,NA,TRBJ2-2,many,TGCGCCAGCAGCTTGGGGTTCGGGGGCGCCGGGGAGCTGTTTTTT,CASSLGFGGAGELFF
TRBV6-5,NA,TRBJ1-2,many,TGTGCCAGCAGTTACTCGTACGCAGCCACTAACTATGGCTACACCTTC,CASSYSYAATNYGYTF
TRBV20-1,NA,TRBJ2-5,NA,TGCAGTGCTAGAGATTCGGGACGAAAAAGTAGTGCGGAGACCCAGTACTTC,CSARDSGRKSSAETQYF
TRBV7-2,TRBD1,TRBJ1-5,many,TGTGCCAGCACCTGGGACAGGAATCAGCCCCAGCATTTT,CASTWDRNQPQHF
TRBV5-1,NA,TRBJ2-2,many,TGCGCCAGCAGCTTGGGCTGGGACGGTAACACCGGGGAGCTGTTTTTT,CASSLGWDGNTGELFF
TRBV6-5,TRBD1,TRBJ2-1,NA,TGTGCCAGCAGTTACCCGGGACAGGGATCCAATGAGCAGTTCTTC,CASSYPGQGSNEQFF
TRBV18,NA,TRBJ2-1,many,TGTGCCAGCTCACCAGGAGCACTAAACAATGAGCAGTTCTTC,CASSPGALNNEQFF
TRBV20-1,NA,TRBJ1-3,many,TGCAGCGTAGAAGGGGCCGGAAACACCATATATTTT,CSVEGAGNTIYF
TRBV7-8,NA,TRBJ2-2,many,TGTGCCAGCAGCTTAGTAGACGCGAACACCGGGGAGCTGTTTTTT,CASSLVDANTGELFF
TRBV5-1,NA,TRBJ1-4,many,TGCGCCAGCAGCACCGGGGGGGCAACTAATGAAAAACTGTTTTTT,CASSTGGATNEKLFF
TRBV5-1,TRBD1,TRBJ2-7,NA,TGCGCCAGCAGCTTGTTTTCAGGGGGAGAGGGTGAGCAGTACTTC,CASSLFSGGEGEQYF
TRBV6-2/TRBV6-3,TRBD1,TRBJ2-6,once,TGTGCCAGCAGTTACCGACAGGGGACCTCTGGGGCCAACGTCCTGACTTTC,CASSYRQGTSGANVLTF
TRBV23-1,NA,TRBJ2-1,many,TGCGCCAGCAGTCAATCCCATGGGTACCGCGGCCATGAGCAGTTCTTC,CASSQSHGYRGHEQFF
TRBV19,TRBD2,TRBJ2-1,many,TGTGCCAGTAGTATTGGACTAGCCCCTTACAATGAGCAGTTCTTC,CASSIGLAPYNEQFF
TRBV12-5,TRBD1,TRBJ1-5,NA,TGTACTAGTGGTTTGGTCCCAACGACAGGGGGCGAGATTAGCAATCAGCCCCAGCATTTT,CTSGLVPTTGGEISNQPQHF
TRBV2,NA,TRBJ1-3,many,TGTGCCAGCAGTAGCCAGGTGGTTCGAGCTGGAAACACCATATATTTT,CASSSQVVRAGNTIYF
TRBV20-1,TRBD1,TRBJ2-4,NA,TGCAGTGCTAGGGGGACAGGGGGCCTGGAAAACATTCAGTACTTC,CSARGTGGLENIQYF
TRBV18,NA,TRBJ1-2,many,TGTGCCAGCTCACCAGGGCAGGGCGGGCACTATGGCTACACCTTC,CASSPGQGGHYGYTF
TRBV4-2,TRBD2,TRBJ2-7,many,TGTGCCAGCAGCCAAAATTTAGGGACTAGAGCCTACGAGCAGTACTTC,CASSQNLGTRAYEQYF
TRBV5-1,TRBD2,TRBJ2-2,many,TGCGCCAGCAGCTTGGCTAGCGGGAGAGGTATCGGGGAGCTGTTTTTT,CASSLASGRGIGELFF
TRBV20-1,NA,TRBJ1-4,many,TGCAGTGCTAGCGCTGGGACTAATGAAAAACTGTTTTTT,CSASAGTNEKLFF
TRBV7-9,NA,TRBJ2-7,many,TGTGCCAGCAGCTTCGGCGGTGGGTCCTACGAGCAGTACTTC,CASSFGGGSYEQYF
TRBV6-2/TRBV6-3,NA,TRBJ2-7,many,TGTGCCAGCAGAACGGGACGGACTTTCTACGAGCAGTACTTC,CASRTGRTFYEQYF
TRBV5-6,NA,TRBJ2-1,large,TGTGCCAGCAGCTTGTTAAGCTCCTACAATGAGCAGTTCTTC,CASSLLSSYNEQFF
TRBV4-1,NA,TRBJ1-3,many,TGCGCCAGCAGCCAAGAACGTAGCACCATATATTTT,CASSQERSTIYF
TRBV2,NA,TRBJ2-1,many,TGTGCCAGCAGACTTCAGGGGATGTACAATGAGCAGTTCTTC,CASRLQGMYNEQFF
TRBV4-1,NA,TRBJ2-3,few,TGTGCCAGCAGCCAAGTGGGGGGCGGCACAGATACGCAGTATTTT,CASSQVGGGTDTQYF
TRBV6-1,TRBD1,TRBJ2-5,many,TGTGCCAGCAGTACGGGACAGAGTTACCTCCAAGAGACCCAGTACTTC,CASSTGQSYLQETQYF
TRBV20-1,TRBD2,TRBJ2-1,many,TGCAGTGCGACCGGGACTAGGGGCTTCAATGAGCAGTTCTTC,CSATGTRGFNEQFF
TRBV28,TRBD2,TRBJ2-3,many,TGTGCCAGCAACCCTTTGGGGGAGGGCGTTTCAGATACGCAGTATTTT,CASNPLGEGVSDTQYF